The 18 T cell receptor beta chains listed next were all sequenced from one sample in a study of shared clonotypes between healthy human individuals. Libraries were prepared by immunoSEQ multiplex PCR; TCRdb keeps only in-frame clonotypes and omits some of them. This table has millions of clones, roughly 92% appearing once. Sequences were obtained from naive CD4+ T cells sorted from blood. The subset: CD45RA+ positively selected. Source of these receptors: a man younger than 30 in good health.

The chain couples TRBV5-1 to TRBJ1-1; D not certain. Germline loops: CDR1 SGHRS, CDR2 YFSETQ. V shed 4 bases and J shed 2 bases, with 9 bases lying between them. The length of the CDR3 is 13 residues. The CDR3 sequence is CASSMDVNTEAFF. The CDR3 DNA reads TGCGCCAGCAGCATGGACGTAAACACTGAAGCTTTCTTT.

This chain uses TRBV9 with TRBJ2-7, with 8 bases matching TRBD2. The CDR3 spans 17 residues. CDR1 SGDLS and CDR2 YYNGEE come from the germline V gene. Unmatched junction bases numbered 18, after V lost 4 bases and J lost 6 bases. The CDR3 DNA follows: TGTGCCAGCAGCTCTCGAGAGCGGGGGACTAGTCTCGGCGAGCAGTACTTC. Amino acid sequence: CASSSRERGTSLGEQYF.

The chain links TRBV19 to TRBJ1-1; no reliable D call. The V end was cut by 5 bases, the J end by 6 bases, with 16 bases between. This CDR3 region has 14 residues. Germline CDR1 is LNHDA and CDR2 is SQIVND (reference sequence). The CDR3 bases are TGTGCCAGTAGTGTCTCATTTCCGGGGTCTGAAGCTTTCTTT. It is translated as CASSVSFPGSEAFF.

V usage is TRBV7-9 and J usage is TRBJ2-6, with 8 positions matching TRBD1. Germline V gives CDR1 SEHNR, CDR2 FQNEAQ (reference sequence). CDR3 size: 17 residues. J was trimmed by 2 bases and V by 5 bases; bases with no gene match: 8. The CDR3 protein is CASSPGTGRAGANVLTF. The CDR3 coding sequence is TGTGCCAGCAGCCCCGGGACAGGTCGGGCTGGGGCCAACGTCCTGACTTTC.

The chain links TRBV18 to TRBJ1-2; 9 positions match TRBD1. The CDR3 has 15 residues. The germline gives CDR1 KGHSH, CDR2 LQKENI. Trimming took 3 bases from V and 8 from J; bases not matched to a gene: 10. The CDR3 sequence is CASSPGRTGAGGYTF. For the CDR3, the DNA is TGTGCCAGCTCACCGGGCCGGACAGGGGCCGGGGGCTACACCTTC. Supplemented by reference TRBV18 and TRBJ1-2, the full variable domain reads NAGVMQNPRHLVRRRGQEARLRCSPMKGHSHVYWYRQLPEEGLKFMVYLQKENIIDESGMPKERFSAEFPKEGPSILRIQQVVRGDSAAYFCASSPGRTGAGGYTFGSGTRLTVV.

The V call is TRBV6-1, the J call TRBJ1-2; possibly TRBD1 for D (6 bases). The CDR3 has 12 residues. Trimming cost V 10 bases and J 4 bases, with 13 bases left between them. Germline V gives CDR1 MNHNS, CDR2 SASEGT. The DNA for the CDR3 is TGTGCCACAATGGGACAACTCTATGGCTACACCTTC. Protein product: CATMGQLYGYTF.

This chain links TRBV6-5 with TRBJ2-7, with 9 bases identical to TRBD1. V trimming: 6 bases; J trimming: 8 bases; junction bases outside the gene matches: 11. This CDR3 has 14 amino acids. The germline V gene encodes CDR1 MNHEY and CDR2 SVGAGI. CDR3 sequence (DNA): TGTGCCAGCAGCACACCGGGACAGGGAGGCCAGCAGTACTTC. It translates to CASSTPGQGGQQYF.

The V call is TRBV4-2, the J call TRBJ1-2, with 11 nucleotides matching TRBD1. This CDR3 is 16 amino acids long. Germline V CDR1 and CDR2: LGHNA, YNFKEQ. The ends lost 2 bases at V and 6 bases at J; junction bases unmatched: 8. CDR3 region: CASSQPTGQGANGYTF. The CDR3 bases are TGTGCCAGCAGCCAACCTACCGGACAGGGGGCCAATGGCTACACCTTC.

Details on this clone: Other nucleotide sequences in the sample specify the same CDR3. V is TRBV7-9 and J is TRBJ2-1; unclear D gene. The V end lost 3 bases, the J end lost 1 base, and 4 bases lay between the germline ends. Germline-derived CDR1 and CDR2 are SEHNR and FQNEAQ (reference sequence). The CDR3 is 13 residues long. CDR3 DNA: TGTGCCAGCAGCTTCAGTTCCTACAATGAGCAGTTCTTC. Amino acid sequence: CASSFSSYNEQFF.

This chain joins TRBV18 and TRBJ1-5, with 11 bases that match TRBD1. Trimming took 0 bases from V and 6 from J; bases not matched to a gene: 7. The CDR3 is made up of 17 amino acids. CDR1 KGHSH and CDR2 LQKENI come from the germline V gene. The CDR3 sequence is CASSPPLGTGGGQPQHF. Written as DNA, the CDR3 is TGTGCCAGCTCACCACCTCTTGGGACAGGGGGTGGTCAGCCCCAGCATTTT.

To note about this clone: The same CDR3 can be traced to other DNA sequences in this sample. This chain connects TRBV6-1 to TRBJ1-2; D gene unclear. CDR1 and CDR2 (germline): MNHNS, SASEGT. V lost 2 bases, J lost 5 bases, and 6 bases lay in between. The CDR3 covers 12 residues. This CDR3 reads CASSEYLYGYTF. For the CDR3, the DNA is TGTGCCAGCAGTGAATACCTTTATGGCTACACCTTC.

V is TRBV10-1 and J is TRBJ2-7, with 10 bases aligning to TRBD2. The CDR3 has 15 amino acids. Trimming took 5 bases from V and 3 from J; bases not matched to a gene: 7. The germline gives CDR1 WNHNN, CDR2 SYGVQD (reference sequence). CDR3 DNA sequence: TGCGCCAGCAGTTCCGGACTAGCGGAGGACTACGAGCAGTACTTC. This translates into CASSSGLAEDYEQYF.

The chain carries TRBV5-1 and TRBJ1-1, with TRBD1 identical over 10 bases. CDR3 length equals 17 residues. CDR1 is SGHRS, CDR2 YFSETQ, per germline. Trimming removed 0 bases from V and 3 bases from J; junction bases left unmatched: 8. The CDR3, as DNA: TGCGCCAGCAGCTTGGTTGTGGGGACAGGGGCCTACACTGAAGCTTTCTTT. It translates to CASSLVVGTGAYTEAFF.

This chain joins TRBV6-5 and TRBJ2-5; 7 bases map to TRBD1. The CDR3 has 14 amino acids. V shed 7 bases and J 2 bases; nucleotides not matched to a gene: 7. Germline V gives CDR1 MNHEY, CDR2 SVGAGI. The CDR3 bases are TGTGCCAGCAAGAGACAGGGCCTACAAGAGACCCAGTACTTC. Translation gives CASKRQGLQETQYF.

The chain carries TRBV9 and TRBJ2-5; 9 bases map to TRBD2. This CDR3 contains 16 residues. CDR1 is SGDLS, CDR2 YYNGEE, per germline. The trim removed 0 bases at V and 5 bases at J, leaving 8 bases unmatched. The CDR3 bases are TGTGCCAGCAGCGTAGGGGCGGGAGGGCCAGAGGAGACCCAGTACTTC. This codes for CASSVGAGGPEETQYF.

A single count supports this clone. The J gene is TRBJ2-2, the V gene TRBV30; possible D gene TRBD1, 6 bases. The CDR3 is 15 residues long. Germline-derived CDR1 and CDR2 are GTSNPN and SVGIG (reference sequence). Trimming shortened V by 0 bases and J by 7 bases, and 15 bases separated the two germline ends. The CDR3 protein is CAWSVLHRAGGELFF. In DNA, the CDR3 is TGTGCCTGGAGTGTACTCCACAGGGCTGGCGGGGAGCTGTTTTTT.

The chain carries TRBV6-6 and TRBJ1-6; D not resolved. The germline V gene encodes CDR1 MNHNY and CDR2 SVGAGI (reference sequence). V was pared by 6 bases and J by 2 bases, with 8 bases between. This CDR3 is built from 14 residues. The DNA for the CDR3 is TGTGCCAGCAGCTCCGGGACCTATAATTCACCCCTCCACTTT. This translates into CASSSGTYNSPLHF.

The chain is built from TRBV23-1 and TRBJ2-7; TRBD2 matches 14 bases. TRBV23-1 is an open reading frame, and its role is uncertain. The V segment lost 0 bases and the J segment 0 bases; nucleotides outside the gene matches: 7. The CDR3 extends over 19 amino acids. The CDR3 loop reads CASSQSGLAGATDSYEQYF. CDR3 sequence (DNA): TGCGCCAGCAGTCAATCGGGACTAGCGGGAGCGACGGACTCCTACGAGCAGTACTTC.